The rows below give T cell receptor beta chains drawn from one sample of a study of cytomegalovirus exposure and HLA in healthy donors. Profiled with immunoSEQ multiplex PCR; TCRdb holds only in-frame clones, not every one. The sample lists 120,000 or so clones; 80% were seen once. The sequencing input was PBMCs. Receptor source: a human donor in good health. CDR3s include the opening cysteine and the closing phenylalanine or tryptophan. Each record gives: D gene, V gene, J gene, clone size, CDR3 DNA, CDR3 protein. The D gene is left open where the match is weak. Size tells how often a clone was seen (once, few, many) or the class of an expanded clone, and some rows leave it out.

d_call: .; v_call: TRBV7-2; j_call: TRBJ2-7; clone_size: .; cdr3_nt: TGTGCCAGCAGCCAGGTGTCCTACGAGCAGTACTTC; cdr3_aa: CASSQVSYEQYF
d_call: .; v_call: TRBV28; j_call: TRBJ1-1; clone_size: .; cdr3_nt: TGTGCCAGCAGGATAAGGTTGCGGGGGCTGGATGACACTGAAGCTTTCTTT; cdr3_aa: CASRIRLRGLDDTEAFF
d_call: .; v_call: TRBV6-6; j_call: TRBJ2-7; clone_size: few; cdr3_nt: TGTGCCAGCAGTTCTGCGGGATACGAGCAGTACTTC; cdr3_aa: CASSSAGYEQYF
d_call: .; v_call: TRBV4-2; j_call: TRBJ2-7; clone_size: .; cdr3_nt: TGTGCCAGCAGCCAAGATCTTATAGTGGGCGAGCAGTACTTC; cdr3_aa: CASSQDLIVGEQYF
d_call: .; v_call: TRBV6-6; j_call: TRBJ2-7; clone_size: .; cdr3_nt: TGTGCCATCAGTCAAACCTACGAGCAGTACTTC; cdr3_aa: CAISQTYEQYF
d_call: .; v_call: TRBV10-3; j_call: TRBJ1-1; clone_size: .; cdr3_nt: TGTGCCACTTGGACTAGGCCTCTGATAACGGGGGTCACTGAAGCTTTCTTT; cdr3_aa: CATWTRPLITGVTEAFF
d_call: .; v_call: TRBV6-1; j_call: TRBJ2-5; clone_size: .; cdr3_nt: TGTGCCAGCACCGAACGGGAGACCCAGTACTTC; cdr3_aa: CASTERETQYF
d_call: TRBD1; v_call: TRBV5-4; j_call: TRBJ1-2; clone_size: .; cdr3_nt: TGTGCCAGCAGCTCCGCGCAGGGGGCGTACTCTGGCTACACCTTC; cdr3_aa: CASSSAQGAYSGYTF
d_call: TRBD1; v_call: TRBV18; j_call: TRBJ2-6; clone_size: .; cdr3_nt: TGTGCCAGCTCACCACCGGGCAGGGGGACTGGGGCCAACGTCCTGACTTTC; cdr3_aa: CASSPPGRGTGANVLTF
d_call: .; v_call: TRBV4-1; j_call: TRBJ1-1; clone_size: .; cdr3_nt: TGCGCCAGCAGCCAAGATTCGGGGACTGAAGCTTTCTTT; cdr3_aa: CASSQDSGTEAFF
d_call: .; v_call: TRBV11-3; j_call: TRBJ2-3; clone_size: .; cdr3_nt: TGTGCCAGCAGCTCGTCGACTTTCCACTCTAGCACAGATACGCAGTATTTT; cdr3_aa: CASSSSTFHSSTDTQYF
d_call: .; v_call: TRBV7-6; j_call: TRBJ2-1; clone_size: .; cdr3_nt: TGTGCCAGCAGCTTATCTGACCCGGGGAATGAGCAGTTCTTC; cdr3_aa: CASSLSDPGNEQFF
d_call: TRBD2; v_call: TRBV7-8; j_call: TRBJ2-1; clone_size: .; cdr3_nt: TGTGCCAGCAGCATACGGACTAGCGGGGGCACCGGGGATGAGCAGTTCTTC; cdr3_aa: CASSIRTSGGTGDEQFF
d_call: .; v_call: TRBV30; j_call: TRBJ1-1; clone_size: .; cdr3_nt: TGTGCCTGGACGGAGGGGAGCTTT; cdr3_aa: CAWTEGSF
d_call: .; v_call: TRBV28; j_call: TRBJ1-3; clone_size: .; cdr3_nt: TGTGCCAGCAGTTTCCCCCCGACACAAAGCTCTGGAAACACCATATATTTT; cdr3_aa: CASSFPPTQSSGNTIYF
d_call: .; v_call: TRBV9; j_call: TRBJ2-5; clone_size: .; cdr3_nt: TGTGCCAGCAGCGTAGCTAGTGGGACATCTGTCCAAGAGACCCAGTACTTC; cdr3_aa: CASSVASGTSVQETQYF
d_call: .; v_call: TRBV27; j_call: TRBJ1-3; clone_size: .; cdr3_nt: TGTGCCAGCCGTTCGGGTGGAAACACCATATATTTT; cdr3_aa: CASRSGGNTIYF
d_call: .; v_call: TRBV23-1; j_call: TRBJ1-2; clone_size: .; cdr3_nt: TGCGCCAGCAGGGACGACAGGAAAAGCGATGGCTACACCTTC; cdr3_aa: CASRDDRKSDGYTF